A selection of T cell receptor beta chains follows, all from one sample in a study of cytomegalovirus exposure and HLA in healthy donors. The assay was immunoSEQ multiplex PCR, and TCRdb's table has in-frame clones only and misses some. The sample yields about 150,000 clones, roughly 77% seen once. Sequenced input: PBMCs. The receptor set was obtained from a man between 25 and 39 years old in good health and CMV-seropositive. Each CDR3 is given with its conserved first and last residue. A D gene is named only where the DNA matches it firmly. A row's size may be missing; if present it is once, few, many or a size class.

cdr3_length,v_call,j_call,d_call,clone_size,cdr3_nt,cdr3_aa
18,TRBV27,TRBJ2-3,TRBD2,.,TGTGCCAGCAGTTTAACCCGACTAGCGGGGTTTTCGGGAGATACGCAGTATTTT,CASSLTRLAGFSGDTQYF
14,TRBV7-9,TRBJ2-1,.,.,TGTGCCAGCAGCACCCGGACTACTGACAATGAGCAGTTCTTC,CASSTRTTDNEQFF
13,TRBV5-6,TRBJ1-2,.,few,TGTGCCAGCAGCTTGGGGACAAACTATGGCTACACCTTC,CASSLGTNYGYTF
12,TRBV29-1,TRBJ1-2,.,.,TGCAGCGCCGGGACTTCTAACTATGGCTACACCTTC,CSAGTSNYGYTF
16,TRBV5-4,TRBJ2-7,TRBD2,.,TGTGCCAGCAGCTTATCCGGGACTAGCGGGAGTTCGGAGCAGTACTTC,CASSLSGTSGSSEQYF
14,TRBV7-2,TRBJ2-3,.,.,TGTGCCAGCAGCTTAGACCGGGGTAGGGATACGCAGTATTTT,CASSLDRGRDTQYF
17,TRBV7-3,TRBJ2-5,TRBD2,.,TGTGCCAGCAGCCGCGGGAGTATTAGCGGGGCTCAAGAGACCCAGTACTTC,CASSRGSISGAQETQYF
15,TRBV5-4,TRBJ1-1,TRBD1,.,TGTGCCAGCAGCTTACAGACAGGGGGTGACACTGAAGCTTTCTTT,CASSLQTGGDTEAFF
16,TRBV19,TRBJ1-4,TRBD1,.,TGTGCCAGTAGTAAGGACAGGGAGATAACTAATGAAAAACTGTTTTTT,CASSKDREITNEKLFF
16,TRBV18,TRBJ2-7,TRBD2,.,TGTGCCAGCTCACCTCGCAGCGGGGGGGCGGCCTACGAGCAGTACTTC,CASSPRSGGAAYEQYF
13,TRBV6-1,TRBJ2-7,.,.,TGTGCCACCTCGGACAGCTTACTCTACGAGCAGTACTTC,CATSDSLLYEQYF
13,TRBV6-6,TRBJ1-2,TRBD1,.,TGTGCCAGTCACAGGGGGCGCGAATATGGCTACACCTTC,CASHRGREYGYTF
13,TRBV2,TRBJ1-1,TRBD1,few,TGTGCCAGCACCGGACAGGGGGCGACTGAAGCTTTCTTT,CASTGQGATEAFF
17,TRBV19,TRBJ2-7,TRBD2,.,TGTGCCAGTAGTACCTCCGGGACTAGCGGGGGGTTATACGAGCAGTACTTC,CASSTSGTSGGLYEQYF
13,TRBV30,TRBJ2-1,.,.,TGTGCCTGTACAGGGCTGGTCGACAATGAGCAGTTCTTC,CACTGLVDNEQFF
16,TRBV7-2,TRBJ1-1,TRBD1,.,TGTGCCAGCAGCCGTTATGACAGGGGGCGGAACACTGAAGCTTTCTTT,CASSRYDRGRNTEAFF
17,TRBV9,TRBJ2-2,TRBD2,.,TGTGCCAGCAGCGTAGCCCTAGCGGGCGCGAACACCGGGGAGCTGTTTTTT,CASSVALAGANTGELFF
13,TRBV2,TRBJ1-2,TRBD1,.,TGTGCCAGCAGTCAGACAGGGACCTATGGCTACACCTTC,CASSQTGTYGYTF
15,TRBV7-2,TRBJ1-2,TRBD1,.,TGTGCCAGCAGCGAAGGGACAGGGGCCATGTATGGCTACACCTTC,CASSEGTGAMYGYTF
16,TRBV5-1,TRBJ2-7,TRBD1,.,TGCGCCAGCAGCGACGGACAGGGGGTCGTGTCGAACGAGCAGTACTTC,CASSDGQGVVSNEQYF
12,TRBV5-1,TRBJ1-1,.,.,TGCGCCAGCAGATCAGAAGGAGCGGAAGCTTTCTTT,CASRSEGAEAFF
13,TRBV27,TRBJ1-1,.,.,TGTGCCAGCAGTTTCGCAGGGGAGACTGAAGCTTTCTTT,CASSFAGETEAFF
15,TRBV6-5,TRBJ2-5,TRBD2,.,TGTGCCAGCAGTGCACGGGGAGGGCGCCAAGAGACCCAGTACTTC,CASSARGGRQETQYF
13,TRBV11-3,TRBJ2-7,.,.,TGTGCCAGCAGCTTGCAGGAAAACTACGAGCAGTACTTC,CASSLQENYEQYF
14,TRBV9,TRBJ1-3,.,.,TGTGCCAGCAGCGTAGGGAGCACCGGAAACACCATATATTTT,CASSVGSTGNTIYF
13,TRBV2,TRBJ1-5,TRBD1,.,TGTGCCAGCACGGGACAGGGCAATCAGCCCCAGCATTTT,CASTGQGNQPQHF
13,TRBV30,TRBJ1-1,.,.,TGTGCCTGCCTCCCCGGGGGGCCACCCGAAGCTTTCTTT,CACLPGGPPEAFF
14,TRBV25-1,TRBJ1-4,.,.,TGTGCCAGCAGTGATCCACCGAGTAATGAAAAACTGTTTTTT,CASSDPPSNEKLFF
14,TRBV5-6,TRBJ1-2,TRBD1,.,TGTGCCAGCAGCTTGGACAGGGGGTTCTATGGCTACACCTTC,CASSLDRGFYGYTF
16,TRBV5-1,TRBJ2-3,.,.,TGCGCCAGCAGCGGAGATACAGGGAATATCCGAAATACGCAGTATTTT,CASSGDTGNIRNTQYF
15,TRBV5-1,TRBJ2-1,TRBD1,.,TGCGCCAGCAGCTCCGGACAGGGAGCATACAATGAGCAGTTCTTC,CASSSGQGAYNEQFF
15,TRBV29-1,TRBJ2-6,.,.,TGCAGCGCCGGACAGGCGGGAACTGGGGCCAACGTCCTGACTTTC,CSAGQAGTGANVLTF
16,TRBV19,TRBJ1-3,.,few,TGTGCGACCAACAATGAGAGGGGAGGCCCTGGAAACACCATATATTTT,CATNNERGGPGNTIYF
13,TRBV19,TRBJ1-2,.,.,TGTGCCAGTAGTATAGATAGGAGGGTTGGCTACACCTTC,CASSIDRRVGYTF
16,TRBV7-3,TRBJ2-1,TRBD2,few,TGTGCCAGCAGCTTAACCGGGACTAGCTTCTACAATGAGCAGTTCTTC,CASSLTGTSFYNEQFF